This T cell receptor (beta chain) stems from a study of blood T cells in healthy people across ages. Trimming took 3 bases from V and 2 from J, leaving 11 bases between them. CDR3 length equals 16 residues. Germline assignment: CDR1 LGHNT and CDR2 FRNRAP. The second PCR ran roughly 6 to 11 cycles with a sample-barcoded 5' primer and J-beta primers. TCRdb re-derived calls from the 5' RACE reads in MiXCR, one entry per CDR3 protein. The sample comprises roughly 1 million distinct CDR3 sequences, 20% to 25% of which are singletons, and 0.75% rests with the top ten. These data were also filed under a second study, of T cells of mothers and their children. That work states: For cDNA synthesis, the complete extracted RNA was used (roughly 1.4 ug per 15 ul).

The sequenced sample was blood. This TCR was sampled from a girl aged 2 to 9 in good health. The V gene is TRBV12-5, the J gene TRBJ1-6; no firm D call. In DNA form, the CDR3 reads TGTGCTAGTGGTTTCGTAGTCCGGCCCTATAATTCACCCCTCCACTTT. This translates into CASGFVVRPYNSPLHF.